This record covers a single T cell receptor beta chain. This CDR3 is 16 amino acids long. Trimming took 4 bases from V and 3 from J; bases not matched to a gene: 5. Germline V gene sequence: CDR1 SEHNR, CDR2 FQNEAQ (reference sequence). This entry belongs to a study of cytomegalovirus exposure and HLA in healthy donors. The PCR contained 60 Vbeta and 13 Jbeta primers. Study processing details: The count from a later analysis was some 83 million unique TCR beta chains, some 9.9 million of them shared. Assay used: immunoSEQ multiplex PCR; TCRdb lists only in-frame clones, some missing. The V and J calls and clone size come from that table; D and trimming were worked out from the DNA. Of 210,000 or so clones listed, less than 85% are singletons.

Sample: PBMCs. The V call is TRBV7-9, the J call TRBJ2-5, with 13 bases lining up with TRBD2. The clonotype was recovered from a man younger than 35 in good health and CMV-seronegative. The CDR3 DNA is TGTGCCAGCAGCTGGTTACTAGCGGGAGGGAAAGAGACCCAGTACTTC. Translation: CASSWLLAGGKETQYF.